This TCR beta chain came from a study of human T cells and chemical hapten exposure. Overall study findings and caveats: The number of TCRs above 1 in 1000 frequency did not change after DPC sensitization.

The study used a library that attached unique molecular identifiers to individual cDNA molecules. TCRdb re-derived calls from the RACE reads in MiXCR, one entry per CDR3 protein. The sample has approximately 90,000 distinct CDR3 sequences; around 12% are singletons. Time point defined: patch test 1, 2 weeks after DPC sensitization. The treatment here: therapeutic diphenylcyclopropenone sensitization with weekly scalp DPC. V was pared by 6 bases and J by 4 bases, with 5 bases of the junction left unmatched. The CDR3 has 15 amino acids. Germline V gene data show CDR1 as SGHTA and CDR2 as FQGTGA. This clonotype was detected only a few times. Its antigen is as yet unknown.

The TCR sequence derives from a woman in her thirties or forties with alopecia areata. Some clones in this sample may be carry-over from other donors' samples. The sample in question was whole blood, obtained in connection with sensitization to the hapten diphenylcyclopropenone (DPC). This rearrangement joins TRBV7-3 to TRBJ2-7; 14 bases agree with TRBD2. CDR3 loop: CASRRLAGGRYEQYF. In DNA form, the CDR3 reads TGTGCCAGCAGACGACTAGCGGGAGGGCGGTACGAGCAGTACTTC.